Shown below are 28 T cell receptor beta chains from a single sample sequenced in a study of blood T cells in healthy people across ages. A second PCR of 7 to 11 cycles used a sample-barcoded 5' primer and a J-beta primer mix. TCRdb re-called the 5' RACE reads with MiXCR, one entry per CDR3 protein. The top ten hold about 13% of the sample, which has 650,000 to 700,000 distinct CDR3 sequences, 45% to 60% seen once. Sequencing input: blood. The receptors stem from a woman of 80 years or more in good health.

This clonotype was seen once. Compared with germline, one end of the junction differs, possibly owing to a read error. The rearrangement links TRBV7-2 to TRBJ1-4; weak D call: TRBD1 (5 bases). The CDR3 consists of 15 residues. From germline, CDR1 is SGHTA and CDR2 FQGNSA. CDR3 DNA: TGTGCCGGCAGTTCAGGGCCCGCAACTAATGAAAAACTGTTTTTT. It yields the protein CAGSSGPATNEKLFF.

This chain links TRBV18 with TRBJ2-7; D call uncertain. The CDR3 runs to 14 residues. Trimming took 0 bases from V and 2 from J, leaving 8 bases between them. Germline V gives CDR1 KGHSH, CDR2 LQKENI. The CDR3 reads CASSPPWATYEQYF. CDR3 DNA: TGTGCCAGCTCACCACCCTGGGCTACCTACGAGCAGTACTTC.

This clonotype occurred a few times. The chain joins TRBV27 to TRBJ2-3, with D unresolved. The CDR3 extends over 13 amino acids. The germline V gene has CDR1 MNHEY and CDR2 SMNVEV (reference sequence). V lost 5 bases, J lost 5 bases, and 11 bases lay in between. The chain's CDR3 is CASSILGGDTQYF. CDR3 coding DNA: TGTGCCAGCAGTATCTTGGGTGGAGATACGCAGTATTTT.

This sequence joins TRBV4-2 and TRBJ2-4; the match to TRBD1 covers 9 bases. The DNA matches TRBJ2-7 better at its end, which makes the J call doubtful. Germline V gene sequence: CDR1 LGHNA, CDR2 YNFKEQ. CDR3 length: 15 residues. CDR3 nucleotides: TGTGCCAGCAGCCAAGAACCGGGACAGGGCTACGAGCAGTACTTC. Its protein is CASSQEPGQGYEQYF.

This clonotype appeared many times. The V call is TRBV5-1, the J call TRBJ2-3, with D perhaps TRBD2 (6 bases). The germline CDR1 and CDR2 sequences are SGHRS and YFSETQ. The CDR3 totals 16 residues. V lost 3 bases and J lost 4, with 18 bases in between. CDR3 nucleotides: TGCGCCAGCAGCTCGGGACTTCCTCACGCGGCAGATACGCAGTATTTT. Residues: CASSSGLPHAADTQYF.

The chain combines TRBV7-2 with TRBJ2-5; D is ambiguous. The CDR3 length is 15 residues. V was cut by 5 bases and J by 3 bases, with 16 bases left in between. Germline V gene data show CDR1 as SGHTA and CDR2 as FQGNSA. For the CDR3, the DNA is TGTGCCAGCAGCCCCTGGGGTTTGAAGGAAGAGACCCAGTACTTC. Translation: CASSPWGLKEETQYF.

There are a few counts of this clonotype. This chain joins TRBV7-9 and TRBJ2-3; the match to TRBD2 covers 10 bases. This CDR3 spans 15 amino acids. The V gene end was trimmed by 5 bases and the J gene end by 4 bases; junction bases not matched to a gene: 6. Germline assignment: CDR1 SEHNR and CDR2 FQNEAQ (reference sequence). The CDR3 spells CASSTGTSAPDTQYF. Written as DNA, the CDR3 is TGTGCCAGCAGCACCGGGACTAGCGCCCCAGATACGCAGTATTTT. The whole variable domain, remainder taken from reference TRBV7-9 and TRBJ2-3, is DTGVSQNPRHKITKRGQNVTFRCDPISEHNRLYWYRQTLGQGPEFLTYFQNEAQLEKSRLLSDRFSAERPKGSFSTLEIQRTEQGDSAMYLCASSTGTSAPDTQYFGPGTRLTVL.

This clonotype was found many times. The rearrangement links TRBV20-1 to TRBJ2-1; TRBD2 aligns across 7 bases. Looked up from germline, CDR1 is DFQATT and CDR2 is SNEGSKA (reference sequence). V lost 6 bases and J lost 6; bases outside the gene matches: 8. There are 13 residues in the CDR3. In nucleotides, the CDR3 is TGCAGTGCCCCCCTGTGGGGGGGCAATGAGCAGTTCTTC. Translated, it gives CSAPLWGGNEQFF.

The sample holds a few counts of this clonotype. V and J are TRBV27 and TRBJ2-1; a weak D match, TRBD2 (5 bases). The J call may not be correct, given that the DNA end is closer to TRBJ2-7. The CDR3 has 15 residues. Per germline, CDR1 MNHEY and CDR2 SMNVEV (reference sequence). The CDR3 spells CASSGSGDSYNEQYF. CDR3 nucleotides: TGTGCCAGCAGTGGCAGCGGTGACTCCTACAATGAGCAGTACTTC.

The chain has TRBV5-5 and TRBJ2-1; TRBD1 agrees at 10 bases. The CDR3 runs to 21 residues. Trimming took 4 bases from V and 7 from J; bases not matched to a gene: 26. Germline CDR1 reads SGHKS; CDR2 reads YYEKEE (reference sequence). The CDR3 nucleotides read TGTGCCAGCAGCAAGAACCGGGACAGGGGTTATCGCGGCCCCACTGGGAATGAGCAGTTCTTC. This translates into CASSKNRDRGYRGPTGNEQFF.

This clonotype has more than one count but fewer than ten. CDR3 in amino acids: CASSPVPPGNYGYTF. The CDR3 bases are TGTGCCAGCAGTCCAGTCCCGCCGGGGAACTATGGCTACACCTTC. This sequence joins TRBV12-3 or TRBV12-4 and TRBJ1-2, with D uncertain. The V end lost 5 bases, the J end lost 2 bases, and 15 bases lay between the germline ends. The CDR3 is 15 amino acids.

The gene calls are TRBV7-7 and TRBJ2-5; 10 nucleotides align to TRBD2. The length of the CDR3 is 14 residues. V gave up 6 bases and J gave up 4 bases; unmatched junction bases: 5. CDR1 is SSHAT and CDR2 is FNYEAQ in the germline V gene (reference sequence). As DNA, the CDR3 is TGTGCCAGCAGACCGAGCGGGAGGGGAGAGACCCAGTACTTC. Protein sequence: CASRPSGRGETQYF.

CDR3 loop: CANRGPGELFF. Here the CDR3 DNA reads TGTGCCAACAGAGGCCCCGGGGAGCTGTTTTTT. The rearrangement uses TRBV7-2 and TRBJ2-2; D not certain. Per the germline V gene, CDR1 is SGHTA and CDR2 is FQGNSA. The CDR3 consists of 11 residues. Trimming left V 10 bases short and J 6 bases short, with 9 bases between.

The V and J genes are TRBV20-1 and TRBJ2-1, with unresolved D. With 0 bases removed from V and 8 bases from J, the gap between germline ends came to 11 bases. In germline, CDR1 is DFQATT, CDR2 SNEGSKA (reference sequence). This CDR3 contains 13 residues. The CDR3 loop reads CSARDPVSYEQFF. The CDR3 DNA sequence: TGCAGTGCTAGAGACCCCGTATCGTATGAGCAGTTCTTC.

The V and J genes are TRBV20-1 and TRBJ2-1; D is possibly TRBD2 (6 bases). TRBJ2-7 explains the end of the DNA better; the J call may be wrong. Looked up from germline, CDR1 is DFQATT and CDR2 is SNEGSKA (reference sequence). This CDR3 region has 14 residues. The chain's CDR3 is CSASAGSSYNEQYF. The CDR3 nucleotides are TGCAGTGCTAGTGCGGGGAGCTCCTACAATGAGCAGTACTTC.

This chain connects TRBV9 to TRBJ1-2, with unresolved D. The CDR3 totals 13 residues. Trimming cost V 0 bases and J 4 bases, with 7 bases left between them. Germline V lookup: CDR1 SGDLS, CDR2 YYNGEE. CDR3 nucleotide sequence: TGTGCCAGCAGCGTAGTCGAGGGCTATGGCTACACCTTC. This sequence encodes CASSVVEGYGYTF.

As concerns this clonotype: A much larger clone differs by one base, so this may be a read error. The chain is built from TRBV7-2 and TRBJ1-2, with TRBD1 identical over 9 bases. Germline V gene data show CDR1 as SGHTA and CDR2 as FQGNSA. This CDR3 spans 16 amino acids. The DNA of the CDR3 is TGTGCCAGCAGCTTAGGGACAGGGGCCGGGAACTATGGCCACACCTTC. Translating it yields CASSLGTGAGNYGHTF.

V is TRBV21-1 and J is TRBJ1-2. TRBV21-1 is a pseudogene. CDR3 length: 13 amino acids. The CDR3 DNA is TGTGCCAGCAAGTCCACGGCGAGCTATGGCTACACCTTC. As protein: CASKSTASYGYTF.

The rearrangement uses TRBV6-5 and TRBJ2-6; D gene unclear. CDR1 and CDR2 from the germline V gene are MNHEY and SVGAGI. The ends were cut back, 4 bases at V and 0 bases at J, with 16 bases in the middle. The CDR3 is 18 residues long. CDR3 sequence: CASSWKPGPGSGANVLTF. DNA of the CDR3: TGTGCCAGCAGTTGGAAGCCAGGCCCAGGCTCTGGGGCCAACGTCCTGACTTTC.

In DNA, the CDR3 is TGTGCCAGCAGTTTACGTGCAGGGGTGGATTCACCCCTCCACTTT. This translates into CASSLRAGVDSPLHF. J is TRBJ1-6 and V is TRBV27; the D gene is possibly TRBD1 (6 bases). From germline, CDR1 is MNHEY and CDR2 SMNVEV (reference sequence). V lost 2 bases to trimming and J lost 8 bases, with 13 bases between them. CDR3 length: 15 residues.

The rearrangement uses TRBV12-3 or TRBV12-4 and TRBJ2-5; 8 bases match TRBD2. The CDR3 contains 16 residues. V trimming: 5 bases; J trimming: 7 bases; junction bases outside the gene matches: 15. The CDR3 spells CASSPRTSSAPRTQYF. In nucleotides, the CDR3 is TGTGCCAGCAGTCCACGGACTAGCTCCGCGCCCAGGACCCAGTACTTC.

Here the CDR3 reads CSAPASGRARVQYF. The CDR3 DNA reads TGCAGTGCTCCTGCTAGCGGGAGGGCCAGGGTGCAGTACTTC. The V call is TRBV20-1, the J call TRBJ2-5; 12 nucleotides match TRBD2. V shed 5 bases, J shed 11 bases, and the junction held 12 bases outside the gene matches. The CDR3 consists of 14 residues. Per the germline V gene, CDR1 is DFQATT and CDR2 is SNEGSKA (reference sequence).

V and J are TRBV27 and TRBJ1-2; the D gene is possibly TRBD1 (5 bases). The V gene lost 7 bases and the J gene lost 4 bases, with 25 bases spanning the gap. This CDR3 comprises 17 residues. Germline CDR1 reads MNHEY; CDR2 reads SMNVEV (reference sequence). The CDR3 reads CASILARQPPPRYGYTF. The CDR3 DNA is TGTGCCAGCATCCTCGCGAGACAGCCTCCCCCCCGCTATGGCTACACCTTC.

The V call is TRBV6-5, the J call TRBJ2-5; a weak D match, TRBD1 (6 bases). CDR1 is MNHEY and CDR2 is SVGAGI in the germline V gene. V lost 0 bases to trimming and J lost 2 bases, with 10 bases between them. This CDR3 has 15 amino acids. The CDR3, as DNA: TGTGCCAGCAGTTACTCGAACAGGGCGCAAGAGACCCAGTACTTC. It translates to CASSYSNRAQETQYF.

In this sample, this clonotype turned up many times. V and J are TRBV7-9 and TRBJ2-5, with D possibly being TRBD1 (5 bases). Per germline, CDR1 SEHNR and CDR2 FQNEAQ (reference sequence). The CDR3 extends over 16 amino acids. Between the trimmed V and J ends, which lost 4 bases and 2 bases, there was a span of 17 bases. CDR3 loop: CASSSGIKDTQETQYF. The CDR3 DNA is TGTGCCAGCAGCTCAGGGATCAAGGACACGCAAGAGACCCAGTACTTC.

This clonotype was observed a handful of times. The CDR3 region has the DNA TGTGCCAGCAGCTTCGGAGGGTCCCTTAATCAGCCCCAGCATTTT. As protein: CASSFGGSLNQPQHF. This rearrangement joins TRBV5-5 to TRBJ1-5; no definite D call. The CDR3 is 15 residues long. Germline V gene data show CDR1 as SGHKS and CDR2 as YYEKEE (reference sequence). V was trimmed by 2 bases and J by 4 bases, leaving 13 bases between them.

A remark on this clonotype: The junction departs from germline at one end; a sequencing error may be responsible. The chain combines TRBV7-7 with TRBJ2-1; D is unresolved. The CDR3 contains 15 residues. Germline-derived CDR1 and CDR2 are SSHAT and FNYEAQ (reference sequence). The CDR3 sequence: CASSLDRVPGSEQFF. The CDR3 nucleotides are TGTGCTAGCAGCTTAGATAGGGTCCCCGGAAGCGAGCAGTTCTTC.

This clonotype was seen ten or more times. This chain links TRBV5-1 with TRBJ2-3; D perhaps matches TRBD1 (6 bases). Trimming stripped 3 bases from V and 0 bases from J, with 11 bases between. The CDR3 loop spans 15 amino acids. Germline V gene lookup returns CDR1 SGHRS and CDR2 YFSETQ. The CDR3 DNA is TGCGCCAGCAGCTCTCTGACAGGTAGCACAGATACGCAGTATTTT. Its protein product is CASSSLTGSTDTQYF.